This T cell receptor (beta chain) was found in a study of T cell repertoires in cytomegalovirus infection. Study results and caveats: HLA-C-restricted CMV clonotypes gave the most frequent clonotype in two of eight donors.

One entry per CDR3 protein, called by TCRdb with MiXCR from the reads. Here the sample spans 100,000 to 150,000 distinct CDR3 sequences, roughly a quarter being singletons. Of note for this clonotype: Antigen specificity is unknown.

Sequencing was carried out using PBMCs, sequenced either directly or after in vitro stimulation (not recorded which). The sequence was collected from a human donor in good health (CMV status not recorded). Some clones in this sample may be carry-over from other donors' samples.

This CDR3 reads CASSFRQGANLAFF. CDR3 nucleotide sequence: TGTGCCAGCAGTTTTCGACAGGGGGCAAATTTAGCTTTCTTT. The rearrangement links TRBV27 to TRBJ1-1, with 10 bases lining up with TRBD1. The CDR3 runs to 14 residues. Per germline, CDR1 MNHEY and CDR2 SMNVEV (reference sequence). Germline trimming cut 3 bases from V and 10 bases from J; bases unmatched to any gene: 8.